The 14 T cell receptor beta chains given below trace back to one sample, sequenced in a study of blood T cell repertoires in COVID-19. Here immunoSEQ multiplex PCR was the method, and the copy in TCRdb shows in-frame clones only, minus some. The table shows tens of thousands of clones, with 80% to 90% occurring only once. Sequencing was carried out using peripheral blood. The receptor set was obtained from a man in his fifties or sixties with active COVID-19.

V and J are TRBV6-5 and TRBJ2-7, with D uncertain. Trimming cost V 5 bases and J 12 bases, with 20 bases left between them. Looked up from germline, CDR1 is MNHEY and CDR2 is SVGAGI. The CDR3 extends over 13 amino acids. CDR3 protein: CASSQRSNPLPYF. Here the CDR3 DNA reads TGTGCCAGCAGTCAGCGTTCGAATCCCCTGCCGTACTTC.

The rearrangement joins TRBV11-3 to TRBJ2-2, with 8 bases matching TRBD1. Per germline, CDR1 SGHNT and CDR2 YENEEA. CDR3 length: 16 residues. The trim removed 5 bases at V and 2 bases at J, leaving 7 bases unmatched. Written as DNA, the CDR3 is TGTGCCAGCAGCCGGACAGGGCTGCTAAACACCGGGGAGCTGTTTTTT. This encodes CASSRTGLLNTGELFF.

This chain links TRBV30 with TRBJ1-3; D remains unclear. From germline, CDR1 is GTSNPN and CDR2 SVGIG (reference sequence). The CDR3 consists of 16 residues. V lost 4 bases to trimming and J lost 3 bases, with 19 bases between them. CDR3 residues: CAWKRSGSYIGNTIYF. The CDR3 coding sequence is TGTGCCTGGAAGCGGTCGGGGTCCTATATTGGAAACACCATATATTTT.

This chain connects TRBV7-2 to TRBJ2-6; TRBD1 matches 9 bases. This CDR3 comprises 17 residues. After removal of 8 bases from V and 0 bases from J, the junction contained 8 bases not matched to a gene. Germline V lookup: CDR1 SGHTA, CDR2 FQGNSA. The CDR3 loop is CASHGQGSFSGANVLTF. The DNA for the CDR3 is TGTGCCAGCCACGGACAGGGGTCCTTCTCTGGGGCCAACGTCCTGACTTTC. The entire variable domain, with the rest obtained from reference TRBV7-2 and TRBJ2-6, is as follows: GAGVSQSPSNKVTEKGKDVELRCDPISGHTALYWYRQSLGQGLEFLIYFQGNSAPDKSGLPSDRFSAERTGGSVSTLTIQRTQQEDSAVYLCASHGQGSFSGANVLTFGAGSRLTVL.

V is TRBV18 and J is TRBJ1-3; 7 nucleotides match TRBD1. The CDR3 runs to 16 residues. From germline, CDR1 is KGHSH and CDR2 LQKENI. V trimming: 4 bases; J trimming: 0 bases; junction bases outside the gene matches: 6. The DNA for the CDR3 is TGTGCCAGCTCACGCACGGGACAGATCTCTGGAAACACCATATATTTT. Protein sequence: CASSRTGQISGNTIYF.

This sequence joins TRBV4-3 and TRBJ2-1; maybe TRBD2 (5 bases). The CDR3 consists of 16 residues. CDR1 and CDR2 from the germline V gene are LGHNA and YSLEER. With 1 base removed from V and 5 bases from J, the gap between germline ends came to 15 bases. CDR3 amino acids: CASSQGIQRLNNEQFF. DNA of the CDR3: TGCGCCAGCAGCCAAGGAATCCAGCGACTAAACAATGAGCAGTTCTTC.

The chain is built from TRBV13 and TRBJ2-1; perhaps TRBD2 as D (5 bases). Germline V CDR1 and CDR2: PRHDT, FYEKMQ (reference sequence). CDR3 length: 15 residues. Trimming stripped 5 bases from V and 1 base from J, with 12 bases between. CDR3 DNA: TGTGCCAGCAGCCCCCGGACGGGATCCTACAATGAGCAGTTCTTC. Protein: CASSPRTGSYNEQFF.

This sequence joins TRBV4-2 and TRBJ1-4, with 8 nucleotides matching TRBD1. CDR1 is LGHNA, CDR2 YNFKEQ, per germline. J lost 5 bases, V lost 4 bases, and 3 bases had no gene match. The length of the CDR3 is 14 residues. CDR3 bases: TGTGCCAGCAGCCGGGGACAGGCAAATGAAAAACTGTTTTTT. Protein: CASSRGQANEKLFF.

The genes are TRBV5-6 and TRBJ2-1; 13 nucleotides match TRBD2. This CDR3 is built from 16 residues. V lost 3 bases and J lost 8; bases outside the gene matches: 8. The V gene's germline CDR1 is SGHDT and CDR2 YYEEEE. The CDR3 nucleotides are TGTGCCAGCAGCTCCGGACTAGCGGGAGTACTTGATGAGCAGTTCTTC. This codes for CASSSGLAGVLDEQFF.

This chain connects TRBV6-5 to TRBJ2-2; possible D gene TRBD2, 6 bases. The CDR3 runs to 15 residues. Germline V gene lookup returns CDR1 MNHEY and CDR2 SVGAGI. Deletions cut 2 bases from V and 0 bases from J, with 7 bases between. The CDR3 nucleotides are TGTGCCAGCAGTTACCGGGACTCGAACACCGGGGAGCTGTTTTTT. Amino acid sequence: CASSYRDSNTGELFF.

This chain connects TRBV6-5 to TRBJ2-7, with 9 positions matching TRBD1. Trimming cost V 5 bases and J 3 bases; bases outside gene matches: 5. CDR1 is MNHEY, CDR2 SVGAGI, per germline. The length of the CDR3 is 14 residues. Here the CDR3 reads CASSSRTGVYEQYF. The CDR3 DNA reads TGTGCCAGCAGTAGCCGGACAGGGGTCTACGAGCAGTACTTC.

V usage is TRBV24-1 and J usage is TRBJ2-3; maybe TRBD2 (6 bases). The length of the CDR3 is 15 residues. Germline V gives CDR1 KGHDR, CDR2 SFDVKD. V shed 4 bases and J shed 3 bases, with 13 bases lying between them. CDR3 region: CATSDAGPKTDTQYF. In DNA form, the CDR3 reads TGTGCCACCAGTGACGCGGGACCAAAAACAGATACGCAGTATTTT.

The rearrangement uses TRBV24-1 and TRBJ1-3, with 10 bases identical to TRBD1. This CDR3 is built from 19 residues. Germline values: CDR1 KGHDR, CDR2 SFDVKD. After removal of 3 bases from V and 2 bases from J, the junction contained 12 bases not matched to a gene. CDR3 in amino acids: CATSDPRQGAFVAGNTIYF. CDR3 sequence (DNA): TGTGCCACCAGTGATCCGAGACAGGGGGCCTTTGTGGCTGGAAACACCATATATTTT.

The V gene is TRBV28, the J gene TRBJ2-7; weak D call: TRBD1 (5 bases). The CDR3 has 15 amino acids. With 6 bases removed from V and 2 bases from J, the gap between germline ends came to 17 bases. Germline CDR1 reads MDHEN; CDR2 reads SYDVKM. For the CDR3, the DNA is TGTGCCAGCAGACAATCAGGGCAGGCGGCCTACGAGCAGTACTTC. It specifies CASRQSGQAAYEQYF.